The entry that follows covers one TCR beta chain sequence. The antigen remains undetermined. This entry comes from a study of T cell responses to AZD1222 COVID-19 vaccine. V gave up 1 base and J gave up 6 bases, with 15 bases separating them. The CDR3 runs to 16 residues. Germline V gene lookup returns CDR1 SGHAT and CDR2 FQNNGV. Generated by immunoSEQ multiplex PCR, the TCRdb table keeps only in-frame clones and is missing some. The data hold 150,000 to 200,000 clones, with just over 90% observed a single time. General study findings and limits: Spike-specific TCRs gained breadth and depth after people received two AZD1222 doses. Baseline testing showed seropositivity in only five or six AZD1222 recipients.

J is TRBJ1-4 and V is TRBV11-2, with D perhaps matching TRBD1 (5 bases). The origin of this receptor is an adult in good health. This sample comprised peripheral blood, obtained on day 0 of AZD1222 vaccination. The CDR3 here is CASSLGTLGGDEKLFF. CDR3 bases: TGTGCCAGCAGCTTAGGGACACTTGGAGGGGATGAAAAACTGTTTTTT.